The 5 T cell receptor beta chains listed next were all sequenced from one sample in a study of identical twins. TCRdb recomputed calls from the 5' RACE reads with MiXCR, one row per CDR3 protein. The table records about 470,000 distinct CDR3 sequences, approximately 24% of them present only once. This sample also belongs to another study, concerning T cells expressing NK-cell markers.

Sequencing was carried out using CD4+ T cells sorted from blood. The receptor set was obtained from a young woman in good health.

The chain combines TRBV12-3 or TRBV12-4 with TRBJ2-7, with 7 bases identical to TRBD2. V dropped 10 bases and J dropped 3; count of bases not matched to a gene: 9. CDR3 length: 13 amino acids. CDR3 bases: TGTGCCACGAGCTTAGCTAGCGGCTACGAGCAGTACTTC. Its translation: CATSLASGYEQYF.

This clonotype was counted ten times or more. This sequence joins TRBV20-1 and TRBJ2-5; possibly TRBD2 for D (5 bases). Between the trimmed V and J ends, which lost 5 bases and 5 bases, there was a span of 18 bases. Germline assignment: CDR1 DFQATT and CDR2 SNEGSKA (reference sequence). This CDR3 has 14 residues. CDR3 protein: CSALGSLKRETQYF. In DNA, the CDR3 is TGCAGTGCTCTAGGCTCCCTGAAGCGGGAGACCCAGTACTTC.

The chain employs TRBV9 and TRBJ2-5; D is ambiguous. Trimming removed 0 bases from V and 2 bases from J, with 11 bases in between. The CDR3 runs 15 residues. Germline V gene lookup returns CDR1 SGDLS and CDR2 YYNGEE. The CDR3 coding sequence is TGTGCCAGCAGCGTAGACAGCAGAAAACAAGAGACCCAGTACTTC. Protein: CASSVDSRKQETQYF. Filled out from reference TRBV9 and TRBJ2-5, the complete variable domain reads DSGVTQTPKHLITATGQRVTLRCSPRSGDLSVYWYQQSLDQGLQFLIQYYNGEERAKGNILERFSAQQFPDLHSELNLSSLELGDSALYFCASSVDSRKQETQYFGPGTRLLVL.

This clonotype was detected only once. The rearrangement uses TRBV20-1 and TRBJ2-1; 16 bases are a match to TRBD2. V shed 6 bases and J 7 bases; nucleotides not matched to a gene: 9. Germline assignment: CDR1 DFQATT and CDR2 SNEGSKA (reference sequence). The CDR3 runs to 16 residues. CDR3 nucleotides: TGCAGTGCGAGTGGGACTAGCGGGAGGGTATGGAATGAGCAGTTCTTC. Translation: CSASGTSGRVWNEQFF.

V gene TRBV11-2 combines with J gene TRBJ2-7, with 9 bases aligning to TRBD2. Germline loops: CDR1 SGHAT, CDR2 FQNNGV. The CDR3 runs to 16 residues. V gave up 1 base and J gave up 2 bases; unmatched junction bases: 6. CDR3: CASSLVAGVGAYEQYF. The CDR3, as DNA: TGTGCCAGCAGCTTAGTAGCGGGAGTAGGTGCCTACGAGCAGTACTTC.